This T cell receptor (beta chain) came from a study of Graves' ophthalmopathy and Graves' hyperthyroidism. General study results and limits: The authors also found most expanded thyroid clonotypes above 0.001 frequency in blood.

Other autoimmune diseases, uncontrolled infections, pregnancy or lactation ruled patients out of participation. This clonotype was picked up many times. As yet, its antigen is unknown. Researchers took RNA transcripts and amplified TCR beta CDR3 regions from them. An initial RT-PCR round employing HTBI primers preceded a second-round multiplex PCR. One entry per CDR3 protein results from TCRdb running MiXCR on the multiplex PCR reads. Of roughly 400,000 distinct CDR3 sequences listed, about 18% are singletons. The CDR3 runs to 18 residues. CDR1 is SGHRS, CDR2 YFSETQ, per germline. V lost 0 bases and J lost 4; bases outside the gene matches: 14.

The chain is built from TRBV5-1 and TRBJ1-2; TRBD1 aligns across 8 bases. Sequencing was performed on peripheral blood. The clonotype originates from an adult woman with stable Graves' hyperthyroidism. CDR3 protein: CASSLVSSLAGGFYGYTF. In nucleotides, the CDR3 is TGCGCCAGCAGCTTGGTTTCTTCGTTGGCAGGGGGCTTCTATGGCTACACCTTC. The entire variable domain, with the rest obtained from reference TRBV5-1 and TRBJ1-2, is as follows: KAGVTQTPRYLIKTRGQQVTLSCSPISGHRSVSWYQQTPGQGLQFLFEYFSETQRNKGNFPGRFSGRQFSNSRSEMNVSTLELGDSALYLCASSLVSSLAGGFYGYTFGSGTRLTVV.